This entry describes one TCR beta chain. Its antigen is still unknown. This specimen comes from a study of blood T cells in healthy people across ages. Combining a sample-barcoded 5' primer with a J-beta primer mix, a second PCR ran for roughly 6 to 11 cycles. TCRdb recomputed calls from the 5' RACE reads with MiXCR, one row per CDR3 protein. This sample has over 1,500,000 distinct CDR3 sequences; 35% to 50% occur once, and the top ten carry under 25%. Trimming removed 5 bases at V and 3 bases at J, with 16 bases between. The CDR3 runs to 15 residues. Looked up from germline, CDR1 is MNHEY and CDR2 is SMNVEV (reference sequence). Study-level results: Relative to aged donors, long-lived donors carried more naive CD4+ cells and displayed higher diversity.

Healthy Caucasian individuals from Russia aged about 6 to 100 served as donors. Sequencing was done on a sample of blood. This TCR derives from a human donor in good health. V gene TRBV27 combines with J gene TRBJ1-2; a possible D gene is TRBD1 (6 bases). CDR3 amino acids: CASSPLEGVDYGYTF. The DNA of the CDR3 is TGTGCCAGCAGTCCCCTCGAGGGGGTGGACTATGGCTACACCTTC.